The clone carrying this T cell receptor (beta chain) has a single count. No antigen is known for it. These data belong to a study of cytomegalovirus exposure and HLA in healthy donors. Study results and caveats: Usually a TCR sequence was rare, but some public TCRs were found in many donors. In vitro confirmation showed three CMV-associated chains to be CMV antigen specific. It was 150 to 200 TCR beta chains that were listed as cytomegalovirus-associated.

V lost 3 bases and J 0 bases, leaving 12 bases between the germline ends. The length of the CDR3 is 17 residues. Germline V gene sequence: CDR1 MNHEY, CDR2 SMNVEV (reference sequence). Sequencing was performed with immunoSEQ multiplex PCR; in TCRdb, only in-frame clones are kept and a portion is missing. Among some 38,000 clones, 85% to 95% were seen once, and the ten largest hold 3.3%. This chain links TRBV27 with TRBJ2-6; D is ambiguous. The source of this sequence is a young man in good health and CMV-seronegative. The material sequenced was PBMCs. The CDR3 here is CASSFRSQLSGANVLTF. As DNA, the CDR3 is TGTGCCAGCAGTTTCCGATCCCAACTCTCTGGGGCCAACGTCCTGACTTTC.